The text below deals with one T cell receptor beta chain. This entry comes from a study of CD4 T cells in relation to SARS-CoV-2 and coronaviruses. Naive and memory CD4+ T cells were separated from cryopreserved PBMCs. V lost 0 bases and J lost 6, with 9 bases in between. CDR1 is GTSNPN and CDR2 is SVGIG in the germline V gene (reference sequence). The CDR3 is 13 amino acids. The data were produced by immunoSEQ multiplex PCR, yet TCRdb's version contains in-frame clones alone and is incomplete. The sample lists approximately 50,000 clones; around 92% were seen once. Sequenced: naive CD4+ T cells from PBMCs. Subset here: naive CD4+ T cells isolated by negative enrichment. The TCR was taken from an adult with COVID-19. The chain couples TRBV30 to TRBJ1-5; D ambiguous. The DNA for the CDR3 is TGTGCCTGGAGTGTACGGTCTGGTCAGCCCCAGCATTTT. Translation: CAWSVRSGQPQHF.